This TCR beta chain was retrieved from a study of cytomegalovirus exposure and HLA in healthy donors. Likely unrecorded immune exposures existed in these nominally healthy donors. This clone occurred a few times. Its target is unknown. General study results and limits: Later analysis suggested most CMV-associated TCR beta chains were HLA-restricted. The likely origin of a cluster of highly shared sequence variants was a sequencing artifact. In a later analysis, an Asian-associated ancestry cluster reportedly showed fewer N-insertions than the approximately 640-donor mean.

Use of 60 Vbeta and 13 Jbeta primers characterized the PCR. Repertoires were generated with immunoSEQ multiplex PCR, while TCRdb's copy carries only in-frame clones and drops some. The sample carries 100,000 to 150,000 clones, about 84% recorded once. Germline V gene lookup returns CDR1 MNHNS and CDR2 SASEGT. The CDR3 is made up of 13 amino acids. The V and J ends lost 2 bases and 0 bases respectively, with 5 bases between them. This chain links TRBV6-1 with TRBJ2-7; D remains ambiguous. The specimen was PBMCs. The receptor was derived from a man younger than 30 in good health and CMV-seropositive. This CDR3 reads CASSEYSSYEQYF. CDR3 bases: TGTGCCAGCAGTGAATACAGCTCCTACGAGCAGTACTTC.